The sequence of this T cell receptor beta chain was determined in a study of blood T cell repertoires in COVID-19. The data were produced by immunoSEQ multiplex PCR, yet TCRdb's version contains in-frame clones alone and is incomplete. This sample has 90,000 or so clones, with about nine tenths found just once. The CDR3 is 12 residues long. CDR1 and CDR2 from the germline V gene are MNHEY and SVGAGI. V dropped 6 bases and J dropped 3 bases, with 8 bases sitting between them. The sequencing sample was made of peripheral blood. The TCR was taken from a human donor with active COVID-19. The donor label of this sample is uncertain. V gene TRBV6-5 combines with J gene TRBJ1-1; D is undetermined. The CDR3 here is CASRAHDTEAFF. The CDR3, as DNA: TGTGCCAGCAGGGCTCATGACACTGAAGCTTTCTTT.